This T cell receptor beta chain was observed in a study of T cell repertoires in cytomegalovirus infection. Each CDR3 protein is one row after TCRdb ran MiXCR on the reads. This sample yields approximately 110,000 distinct CDR3 sequences, of which roughly 30% are seen a single time; roughly 40% belongs to the top ten. Per the germline V gene, CDR1 is DFQATT and CDR2 is SNEGSKA (reference sequence). The CDR3 length is 14 residues. Germline trimming cut 4 bases from V and 4 bases from J; bases unmatched to any gene: 7. This clonotype was seen a handful of times. The antigen is undetermined. Source: CD8+ T cells from cultured PBMCs, taken from culture after CMV antigen stimulation. The sequence came from a human donor in good health (CMV status not recorded). Some clones in this sample may be carry-over from other donors' samples. The chain joins TRBV20-1 to TRBJ1-3, with 7 bases fitting TRBD1. DNA of the CDR3: TGCAGTGCTATACCGACAGGGACAGGAAACACCATATATTTT. As protein: CSAIPTGTGNTIYF.